These 31 T cell receptor beta chains were sequenced from one sample in a study of breast tumors, draining lymph nodes, adjacent tissues. TCRdb reprocessed the multiplex PCR reads with MiXCR, giving one entry per CDR3 protein. The sample lists 55,000 to 75,000 distinct CDR3 sequences, roughly 44% occurring once. Sequencing was performed on breast tumor tissue. The source of these receptors is a female donor with breast cancer. Some clones in this sample may be carry-over from other donors' samples.

This clonotype was recorded many times. V and J are TRBV11-2 and TRBJ1-4; D is uncertain. The V end was cut by 0 bases, the J end by 7 bases, with 12 bases between. The V gene's germline CDR1 is SGHAT and CDR2 FQNNGV. This CDR3 has 15 residues. The CDR3 coding sequence is TGTGCCAGCAGCTTAGATTGGGCACCGTTTGAAAAACTGTTTTTT. It translates to CASSLDWAPFEKLFF. Based on the CDR3 plus reference TRBV11-2 and TRBJ1-4, the full variable domain is EAGVAQSPRYKIIEKRQSVAFWCNPISGHATLYWYQQILGQGPKLLIQFQNNGVVDDSQLPKDRFSAERLKGVDSTLKIQPAKLEDSAVYLCASSLDWAPFEKLFFGSGTQLSVL.

This clonotype was detected many times. The chain links TRBV9 to TRBJ2-1; no clear D. CDR1 is SGDLS and CDR2 is YYNGEE in the germline V gene. Trimming took 0 bases from V and 3 from J, leaving 13 bases between them. The CDR3 loop spans 16 amino acids. The CDR3 protein is CASSVGSMMDYNEQFF. In DNA form, the CDR3 reads TGTGCCAGCAGCGTAGGGTCCATGATGGACTACAATGAGCAGTTCTTC.

The V call is TRBV2, the J call TRBJ2-3, with 9 bases fitting TRBD2. This CDR3 contains 15 residues. The V and J ends lost 10 bases and 11 bases, in that order; junction bases with no gene match: 19. Germline CDR1 and CDR2: SNHLY and FYNNEI. CDR3 sequence reads: CAITRGLAYYNEQYF. The CDR3 nucleotides read TGTGCCATCACCCGGGGACTAGCTTACTACAATGAGCAGTATTTT. Full variable domain (outside the CDR3, taken from reference TRBV2 and TRBJ2-3): EPEVTQTPSHQVTQMGQEVILRCVPISNHLYFYWYRQILGQKVEFLVSFYNNEISEKSEIFDDQFSVERPDGSNFTLKIRSTKLEDSAMYFCAITRGLAYYNEQYFGPGTRLTVL.

This clonotype was seen at least ten times. The CDR3 protein is CSATRRHNSNQPQHF. CDR3 DNA: TGCAGTGCTACCCGGCGACATAATAGCAATCAGCCCCAGCATTTT. The chain joins TRBV20-1 to TRBJ1-5; D unclear. The CDR3 sequence is 15 residues long. Germline CDR1 and CDR2: DFQATT and SNEGSKA (reference sequence). Trimming took 4 bases from V and 0 from J, leaving 13 bases between them.

A note on this clonotype: Since a much larger clone is just one base distant, this may be a read error. The chain couples TRBV6-6 to TRBJ2-6; tentative D call: TRBD1 (5 bases). There are 13 residues in the CDR3. Per the germline V gene, CDR1 is MNHNY and CDR2 is SVGAGI (reference sequence). CDR3 loop: CASSYNGAYVLTF. The CDR3 nucleotides are TGTGCCAGCAGTTACAATGGGGCCTACGTCCTGACTTTC.

This clonotype was counted many times. The genes are TRBV19 and TRBJ1-5, with a possible D match to TRBD1 (6 bases). Germline assignment: CDR1 LNHDA and CDR2 SQIVND (reference sequence). V was pared by 6 bases and J by 0 bases, with 12 bases between. The CDR3 spans 15 residues. In DNA, the CDR3 is TGTGCCAGTAGACAGGGTCCTTATAGCAATCAGCCCCAGCATTTT. This codes for CASRQGPYSNQPQHF.

Many counts were recorded for this clonotype. The chain employs TRBV7-9 and TRBJ2-5, with D hard to call. V was clipped by 3 bases and J by 5 bases, with 13 bases between them. The CDR3 has 14 residues. CDR1 and CDR2 from the germline V gene are SEHNR and FQNEAQ (reference sequence). CDR3 sequence (DNA): TGTGCCAGCAGCTTCCGAGTTCTTGGGGAGACCCAGTACTTC. It specifies CASSFRVLGETQYF.

This clonotype was counted many times. A single base separates this from a much larger clone, so it may be a read error. This sequence joins TRBV20-1 and TRBJ1-2; no clear D gene. Germline assignment: CDR1 DFQATT and CDR2 SNEGSKA (reference sequence). The CDR3 runs 12 residues. The DNA of the CDR3 is TGCAGTGCTAGTCGGACTAACTATGGCTCCACCTTC. Residues: CSASRTNYGSTF.

For this clonotype: A much larger clone sits a single nucleotide away, making a read error possible. The chain combines TRBV6-5 with TRBJ2-1; D is possibly TRBD2 (5 bases). Trimming left V 6 bases short and J 4 bases short, with 19 bases between. The CDR3 consists of 16 residues. The germline CDR1 and CDR2 sequences are MNHEY and SVGAGI. The CDR3 loop is CASRPFGVLKYNEQFF. The CDR3 DNA sequence: TGTGCCAGCAGACCGTTCGGGGTTTTGAAGTACAATGAGCAGTTCTTC.

As for this clonotype: One base away lies a much larger clone, so this may be a sequencing read error. This sequence joins TRBV19 and TRBJ2-1, with a tentative D call TRBD2 (5 bases). Trimming cost V 11 bases and J 9 bases, with 20 bases left between them. Germline CDR1 is LNHDA and CDR2 is SQIVND (reference sequence). The length of the CDR3 is 13 residues. In DNA form, the CDR3 reads TGTGCCGGCAGCCCCCGGGGAGTGAGTGAGCAGTTCTTC. Translating gives CAGSPRGVSEQFF. The whole variable domain, remainder taken from reference TRBV19 and TRBJ2-1, is DGGITQSPKYLFRKEGQNVTLSCEQNLNHDAMYWYRQDPGQGLRLIYYSQIVNDFQKGDIAEGYSVSREKKESFPLTVTSAQKNPTAFYLCAGSPRGVSEQFFGPGTRLTVL.

Points on this clonotype: A read error is possible here, since a much larger clone lies one base away. The chain joins TRBV6-2 or TRBV6-3 to TRBJ1-4; tentatively, D is TRBD1 (5 bases). The V and J ends lost 2 bases and 14 bases respectively, with 18 bases between them. This CDR3 contains 14 residues. Per the germline V gene, CDR1 is MNHEY and CDR2 is SVGEGT. The CDR3 DNA is TGTGCCAGCAGTTACCGGCGACACGGGGGAAACCTGTTTTTT. Protein sequence: CASSYRRHGGNLFF.

This clonotype was counted many times. The CDR3 DNA sequence: TGTGCCAGTAGTCTCTTGTGGGACACAGATACGCAGTATTTT. The encoded protein is CASSLLWDTDTQYF. The V gene is TRBV19, the J gene TRBJ2-3, with D hard to call. The CDR3 extends over 14 amino acids. Trimming removed 5 bases at V and 2 bases at J, with 11 bases between. Germline assignment: CDR1 LNHDA and CDR2 SQIVND (reference sequence).

In its sample, this clonotype was seen many times. The chain has TRBV20-1 and TRBJ2-7, with 10 bases that match TRBD2. Germline CDR1 reads DFQATT; CDR2 reads SNEGSKA (reference sequence). Trimming at V came to 1 base and at J to 7 bases, leaving 10 bases not matched to a gene. The CDR3 sequence is 15 residues long. In DNA form, the CDR3 reads TGCAGTGCTAGAGGGGCGCTAGCGGGAGTAGGTGAGCAGTACTTC. The encoded protein is CSARGALAGVGEQYF.

Worth noting for this clonotype: A much larger clone sits a single nucleotide away, making a read error possible. V usage is TRBV28 and J usage is TRBJ1-6; D gene unclear. CDR3 length equals 17 residues. CDR1 and CDR2 from the germline V gene are MDHEN and SYDVKM. The CDR3 spells CASSLWAGSTYNSPLRF. The CDR3 DNA reads as TGTGCCAGCAGTTTATGGGCGGGATCTACCTATAATTCACCCCTCCGCTTT.

The chain joins TRBV14 to TRBJ1-2, with D unresolved. In germline, CDR1 is SGHDN, CDR2 FVKESK. The CDR3 is 13 amino acids. The germline V and J ends were trimmed by 1 base and 8 bases, with 11 bases remaining between them. The CDR3 region has the DNA TGTGCCAGCAGCCAAGTGGACTTCATGGGCTACACCTTC. Protein: CASSQVDFMGYTF.

On this clonotype itself: Since a much larger clone is just one base distant, this may be a read error. The CDR3 loop is CAGIGRNQETQYF. DNA for the CDR3: TGTGCCGGCATCGGACGGAACCAAGAGACCCAGTACTTC. The chain joins TRBV28 to TRBJ2-5; unclear D gene. V was clipped by 11 bases and J by 0 bases, with 13 bases between them. The germline CDR1 and CDR2 sequences are MDHEN and SYDVKM. There are 13 residues in the CDR3.

The chain combines TRBV7-9 with TRBJ2-7; 7 positions agree with TRBD1. J lost 4 bases, V lost 4 bases, and 10 bases had no gene match. CDR1 is SEHNR, CDR2 FQNEAQ, per germline (reference sequence). This CDR3 has 15 amino acids. The CDR3 DNA follows: TGTGCCAGCAGCTCCCTGGACGGGACAGAATACGAGCAGTACTTC. Its translation: CASSSLDGTEYEQYF.

The chain recombines TRBV20-1 with TRBJ1-2; D ambiguous. CDR1 is DFQATT, CDR2 SNEGSKA, per germline (reference sequence). This CDR3 is 15 amino acids long. DNA of the CDR3: TGCAGCGTTAGAGATTCAACGCCCCGCATTCGGGGCTACACCTTC. Its protein product is CSVRDSTPRIRGYTF.

This chain connects TRBV29-1 to TRBJ2-1; 8 bases fit TRBD1. The germline gives CDR1 SQVTM, CDR2 ANQGSEA. Losses at the gene ends were 6 bases for V and 7 bases for J; bases not matched to a gene: 5. The CDR3 has 12 amino acids. The chain's CDR3 is CSVVTGANEQFF. CDR3 in DNA: TGCAGCGTCGTGACAGGGGCGAATGAGCAGTTCTTC.

This chain uses TRBV5-1 with TRBJ2-1; TRBD2 matches 8 bases. With 4 bases clipped from V and 8 bases from J, the junction kept 8 bases outside the gene matches. Germline V gene sequence: CDR1 SGHRS, CDR2 YFSETQ. This CDR3 region has 14 residues. In nucleotides, the CDR3 is TGCGCCAGCAGCCCGCGGGAGGTTGATTATGAGCAGTTCTTC. Protein sequence: CASSPREVDYEQFF. The full variable domain, completed using reference TRBV5-1 and TRBJ2-1, is KAGVTQTPRYLIKTRGQQVTLSCSPISGHRSVSWYQQTPGQGLQFLFEYFSETQRNKGNFPGRFSGRQFSNSRSEMNVSTLELGDSALYLCASSPREVDYEQFFGPGTRLTVL.

On this clonotype: Possible read error: a much larger clone is one base away. The chain recombines TRBV7-2 with TRBJ1-2, with a weak D call TRBD1 (6 bases). The CDR3 is 15 residues long. CDR1 is SGHTA and CDR2 is FQGNSA in the germline V gene. The CDR3 nucleotides are TGTGCCAGCAGCACCCTCGCGTGGGGAGGGGGTGGCTACCCCTTC. Translated: CASSTLAWGGGGYPF.

The chain combines TRBV5-6 with TRBJ2-1; 14 bases line up with TRBD2. V lost 4 bases to trimming and J lost 5 bases; unmatched junction nucleotides: 14. The CDR3 runs to 19 residues. Germline V gene data show CDR1 as SGHDT and CDR2 as YYEEEE. The CDR3 reads CASSARLAGGRWSDNEQFF. The CDR3 DNA reads as TGTGCCAGCAGCGCACGACTAGCGGGGGGGCGTTGGTCTGACAATGAGCAGTTCTTC.

The CDR3, as DNA: TGTGCCAGTAGTATAAGGGACAGGGAAGGCAGCAATCAGCCCCAGCATTTT. Its protein product is CASSIRDREGSNQPQHF. This sequence joins TRBV19 and TRBJ1-5; 9 nucleotides agree with TRBD1. From germline, CDR1 is LNHDA and CDR2 SQIVND (reference sequence). The J segment lost 1 base and the V segment lost 2 bases, leaving 6 bases of the junction unmatched. The CDR3 runs to 17 residues.

This clonotype was recorded many times. Being one base from a much bigger clone, this may be a read error. V usage is TRBV6-1 and J usage is TRBJ2-3, with 8 bases aligning to TRBD2. Germline values: CDR1 MNHNS, CDR2 SASEGT. The CDR3 is made up of 15 amino acids. Losses at the gene ends were 5 bases for V and 5 bases for J; bases not matched to a gene: 9. The CDR3 sequence: CASSQNGRAGDTQYF. The CDR3 DNA reads TGTGCCAGCAGTCAGAACGGGAGGGCAGGAGATACGCAGTATTTT.

A note on this clonotype: A much more abundant neighbour one base away suggests this may be a read error. This chain uses TRBV27 with TRBJ2-7; maybe TRBD2 (5 bases). Germline lookup yields CDR1 MNHEY and CDR2 SMNVEV (reference sequence). CDR3 size: 13 residues. V lost 5 bases and J lost 6, with 14 bases in between. CDR3 sequence: CASSPLGVGEQYF. In DNA form, the CDR3 reads TGTGCCAGCAGTCCTCTGGGAGTCGGCGAGCAGTACTTC.

This clonotype was detected many times. The chain uses TRBV7-9 and TRBJ2-7; D tentatively fits TRBD1 or TRBD2 (5 bases each). There are 14 residues in the CDR3. V was shortened by 5 bases and J by 3 bases, with 14 bases between the two germline ends. The germline CDR1 and CDR2 sequences are SEHNR and FQNEAQ (reference sequence). The CDR3 bases are TGTGCCAGCAGCCAGGACTTGGGGGACTACGAGCAGTACTTC. This sequence encodes CASSQDLGDYEQYF.

There are a few counts of this clonotype. V is TRBV5-1 and J is TRBJ1-1; D remains ambiguous. V lost 2 bases and J lost 0, with 14 bases in between. Germline CDR1 reads SGHRS; CDR2 reads YFSETQ. This CDR3 is built from 16 residues. As DNA, the CDR3 is TGCGCCAGCAGCTTATTCGCGGTGGAACTGAACACTGAAGCTTTCTTT. Its protein product is CASSLFAVELNTEAFF.

This clonotype was recorded at least ten times. This rearrangement joins TRBV6-4 to TRBJ2-2; 7 nucleotides agree with TRBD1. The length of the CDR3 is 15 residues. The V and J ends lost 8 bases and 6 bases, in that order; junction bases with no gene match: 12. The germline gives CDR1 MRHNA, CDR2 SNTAGT. CDR3 sequence reads: CASPGSGRGSGELFF. The CDR3 bases are TGTGCCAGCCCCGGGTCGGGCAGGGGGTCCGGGGAGCTGTTTTTT.

This clonotype was detected many times. The V and J genes are TRBV2 and TRBJ1-2; D might be TRBD1 (5 bases). The CDR3 spans 13 residues. Germline CDR1 SNHLY, CDR2 FYNNEI. V was cut by 5 bases and J by 4 bases, with 11 bases left in between. This chain's CDR3 is CASSPRGGYGYTF. CDR3 sequence (DNA): TGTGCCAGCAGTCCCCGGGGGGGCTATGGCTACACCTTC.

Notes on this clonotype: This CDR3 fails to terminate in the conserved phenylalanine or tryptophan, so it likely reflects a read error. This chain connects TRBV11-3 to TRBJ2-5, with D perhaps TRBD1 (5 bases). V was shortened by 5 bases and J by 2 bases, with 18 bases between the two germline ends. The CDR3 loop spans 16 amino acids. Germline lookup yields CDR1 SGHNT and CDR2 YENEEA. The CDR3 here is CASSQSPRALQETQYY. The CDR3 DNA is TGTGCCAGCAGCCAAAGCCCCAGGGCCCTACAAGAGACCCAGTACTAC.

This chain links TRBV24-1 with TRBJ2-5, with 8 bases fitting TRBD2. The CDR3 totals 15 residues. Germline values: CDR1 KGHDR, CDR2 SFDVKD. With 1 base clipped from V and 4 bases from J, the junction kept 4 bases outside the gene matches. The CDR3 coding sequence is TGTGCCACCAGTGATTTTCTTCTAGCGGGAGAGACCCAGTACTTC. This translates into CATSDFLLAGETQYF.